These T cell receptor beta chains were read from a single sample in a study of T cell responses to AZD1222 COVID-19 vaccine. The repertoire was sequenced with immunoSEQ multiplex PCR; TCRdb's copy has only in-frame clones and lacks some. The data show around 99,000 clones, about 90% seen once. This specimen consisted of peripheral blood, obtained on day 0 of AZD1222 vaccination. These receptors were obtained from an adult in good health. Both conserved end residues are part of each CDR3. A D gene is named only where the DNA matches it firmly. Some rows have no size entry. The others give once, few or many, or a class for an expanded clone.

d_call: TRBD1; clone_size: -; j_call: TRBJ2-2; v_call: TRBV10-2; cdr3_aa: CASSERTGFANTGELFF; cdr3_nt: TGCGCCAGCAGTGAAAGGACAGGATTCGCGAACACCGGGGAGCTGTTTTTT
d_call: -; clone_size: -; j_call: TRBJ2-3; v_call: TRBV11-2; cdr3_aa: CASSLDWGGVDTQYF; cdr3_nt: TGTGCCAGCAGCTTAGATTGGGGTGGGGTAGATACGCAGTATTTT
d_call: -; clone_size: -; j_call: TRBJ1-3; v_call: TRBV5-1; cdr3_aa: CASSLSAGNTIYF; cdr3_nt: TGCGCCAGCAGCTTGTCTGCGGGAAACACCATATATTTT
d_call: -; clone_size: -; j_call: TRBJ1-1; v_call: TRBV4-3; cdr3_aa: CASSQDLDAGGYTEAFF; cdr3_nt: TGCGCCAGCAGCCAAGATCTCGACGCGGGAGGTTACACTGAAGCTTTCTTT
d_call: TRBD1; clone_size: -; j_call: TRBJ1-2; v_call: TRBV10-3; cdr3_aa: CAISESGTGTSGYTF; cdr3_nt: TGTGCCATCAGTGAGTCCGGGACAGGTACTTCTGGCTACACCTTC
d_call: TRBD2; clone_size: few; j_call: TRBJ2-3; v_call: TRBV4-2; cdr3_aa: CASSLGLAGGALSTDTQYF; cdr3_nt: TGTGCCAGCAGCCTGGGACTAGCGGGAGGGGCGTTAAGCACAGATACGCAGTATTTT
d_call: -; clone_size: -; j_call: TRBJ1-6; v_call: TRBV10-3; cdr3_aa: CAISEREGNNSPLHF; cdr3_nt: TGTGCCATCAGTGAGCGCGAGGGTAATAATTCACCCCTCCACTTT
d_call: -; clone_size: few; j_call: TRBJ2-7; v_call: TRBV3-1/TRBV3-2; cdr3_aa: CASSQVSQDSSYEQYF; cdr3_nt: TGTGCCAGCAGCCAAGTCTCCCAGGACAGCTCCTACGAGCAGTACTTC
d_call: -; clone_size: -; j_call: TRBJ1-1; v_call: TRBV14; cdr3_aa: CASSQWGTEAFF; cdr3_nt: TGTGCCAGCAGCCAATGGGGAACCGAAGCTTTCTTT
d_call: TRBD1; clone_size: -; j_call: TRBJ1-1; v_call: TRBV7-6; cdr3_aa: CASSFRQGAVGNTEAFF; cdr3_nt: TGTGCCAGCAGCTTCAGACAGGGGGCCGTAGGGAACACTGAAGCTTTCTTT
d_call: TRBD2; clone_size: few; j_call: TRBJ2-1; v_call: TRBV27; cdr3_aa: CASTPRLARDEQFF; cdr3_nt: TGTGCCAGCACCCCGAGACTAGCCCGAGATGAGCAGTTCTTC
d_call: -; clone_size: -; j_call: TRBJ2-1; v_call: TRBV28; cdr3_aa: CASSLGEGIYNEQFF; cdr3_nt: TGTGCCAGCAGTTTAGGCGAGGGGATCTACAATGAGCAGTTCTTC
d_call: TRBD2; clone_size: -; j_call: TRBJ2-1; v_call: TRBV5-1; cdr3_aa: CASSLIAGGRANEQFF; cdr3_nt: TGCGCCAGCAGCTTGATCGCGGGGGGCCGAGCCAATGAGCAGTTCTTC
d_call: -; clone_size: once; j_call: TRBJ1-2; v_call: TRBV9; cdr3_aa: CASSERGRNYGYTF; cdr3_nt: TGTGCCAGCAGCGAAAGAGGACGGAACTATGGCTACACCTTC
d_call: TRBD1; clone_size: -; j_call: TRBJ1-1; v_call: TRBV7-9; cdr3_aa: CASSPLSWTGRRNTEAFF; cdr3_nt: TGTGCCAGCAGCCCCCTCAGCTGGACAGGGAGGAGGAACACTGAAGCTTTCTTT
d_call: TRBD2; clone_size: -; j_call: TRBJ2-2; v_call: TRBV6-2/TRBV6-3; cdr3_aa: CASSWTSGSTDTGELFF; cdr3_nt: TGTGCCAGCAGTTGGACTAGCGGGAGTACCGACACCGGGGAGCTGTTTTTT
d_call: -; clone_size: -; j_call: TRBJ1-3; v_call: TRBV3-1/TRBV3-2; cdr3_aa: CASSQIPGPGNTIYF; cdr3_nt: TGTGCCAGCAGCCAAATCCCGGGACCCGGAAACACCATATATTTT
d_call: -; clone_size: -; j_call: TRBJ1-2; v_call: TRBV11-1; cdr3_aa: CASSLGDSFYGYTF; cdr3_nt: TGTGCCAGCAGCTTAGGAGACAGCTTCTATGGCTACACCTTC